These 21 T cell receptor beta chains came from one sample sequenced in a study of blood T cell repertoires in COVID-19. Profiling relied on immunoSEQ multiplex PCR, and the TCRdb table lists in-frame clones only, not all of them. Altogether around 200,000 clones are present, about 88% being singletons, with the ten largest covering approximately 1%. Sequenced material: peripheral blood. The receptors were sampled from a man aged 25 to 40 with acute or convalescent COVID-19.

The V gene is TRBV2, the J gene TRBJ1-6; D is ambiguous. Looked up from germline, CDR1 is SNHLY and CDR2 is FYNNEI. This CDR3 spans 13 amino acids. The CDR3 DNA follows: TGTGACGTGGGGAGTTCCTATAATTCACCCCTCCACTTT. Amino acids: CDVGSSYNSPLHF. Drawing the rest from reference TRBV2 and TRBJ1-6, the complete variable domain is EPEVTQTPSHQVTQMGQEVILRCVPISNHLYFYWYRQILGQKVEFLVSFYNNEISEKSEIFDDQFSVERPDGSNFTLKIRSTKLEDSAMYFCDVGSSYNSPLHFGNGTRLTVT.

The rearrangement links TRBV15 to TRBJ2-5; D gene uncertain. CDR3 length: 13 amino acids. Trimming took off 11 bases at V and 0 bases at J, with 13 bases between the two ends. Germline assignment: CDR1 LNHNV and CDR2 YYDKDF (reference sequence). In nucleotides, the CDR3 is TGTGCCGTAACTGGGCCTAACCAAGAGACCCAGTACTTC. It codes for CAVTGPNQETQYF.

This clone has just one count. The V gene is TRBV7-9, the J gene TRBJ1-1; D may be TRBD1 (6 bases). Germline CDR1 SEHNR, CDR2 FQNEAQ (reference sequence). The V end lost 5 bases, the J end lost 3 bases, and 10 bases lay between the germline ends. The CDR3 runs 13 residues. CDR3 coding DNA: TGTGCCAGCAGCCCGGGACACTACACTGAAGCTTTCTTT. Translation gives CASSPGHYTEAFF.

The rearrangement joins TRBV19 to TRBJ2-1, with 12 bases aligning to TRBD2. The V and J ends lost 7 bases and 0 bases, in that order; junction bases with no gene match: 4. Germline-derived CDR1 and CDR2 are LNHDA and SQIVND (reference sequence). This CDR3 has 16 amino acids. The CDR3 spells CASMTSGSSSYNEQFF. CDR3 DNA sequence: TGTGCCAGTATGACTAGCGGGAGTTCCTCCTACAATGAGCAGTTCTTC. Based on the CDR3 plus reference TRBV19 and TRBJ2-1, the full variable domain is DGGITQSPKYLFRKEGQNVTLSCEQNLNHDAMYWYRQDPGQGLRLIYYSQIVNDFQKGDIAEGYSVSREKKESFPLTVTSAQKNPTAFYLCASMTSGSSSYNEQFFGPGTRLTVL.

This clone has only a few counts. This chain connects TRBV29-1 to TRBJ1-5; 7 positions match TRBD1. The ends lost 6 bases at V and 3 bases at J; junction bases unmatched: 8. Germline CDR1 is SQVTM and CDR2 is ANQGSEA. CDR3 length: 14 amino acids. CDR3 DNA: TGCAGCGTCAGTGGGACAGATCACAATCAGCCCCAGCATTTT. Its protein is CSVSGTDHNQPQHF.

This clone was counted between two and nine times. The rearrangement links TRBV7-9 to TRBJ2-1, with D perhaps matching TRBD2 (6 bases). The CDR3 consists of 14 residues. Deletions cut 2 bases from V and 7 bases from J, with 12 bases between. Germline loops: CDR1 SEHNR, CDR2 FQNEAQ (reference sequence). The CDR3 sequence is CASSLFVGGNEQFF. The CDR3 DNA follows: TGTGCCAGCAGCTTATTTGTAGGAGGGAATGAGCAGTTCTTC.

This chain uses TRBV30 with TRBJ1-4, with D uncertain. Trimming removed 2 bases at V and 8 bases at J, with 18 bases between. Germline V gives CDR1 GTSNPN, CDR2 SVGIG (reference sequence). CDR3 length: 15 residues. CDR3 protein: CAWSLRGLLEEKLFF. The DNA for the CDR3 is TGTGCCTGGAGTCTGCGAGGACTGCTAGAGGAAAAACTGTTTTTT.

In the case of this clone: Other DNA sequences of this sample code for an identical CDR3. This sequence joins TRBV7-3 and TRBJ1-2, with D maybe TRBD1 (5 bases). The CDR3 totals 13 residues. V was trimmed by 1 base and J by 5 bases, leaving 8 bases between them. Looked up from germline, CDR1 is SGHTA and CDR2 is FQGTGA. This chain's CDR3 is CASSLNPGYGYTF. In nucleotides, the CDR3 is TGTGCCAGCAGCTTAAACCCAGGGTATGGCTACACCTTC.

CDR3: CASSLQLNTEAFF. CDR3 sequence (DNA): TGTGCCAGCAGCCTTCAGTTGAACACTGAAGCTTTCTTT. The chain uses TRBV3-1 (or the pseudogene TRBV3-2) and TRBJ1-1; D unresolved. The CDR3 totals 13 residues. Germline values: CDR1 LGHDT, CDR2 YNNKEL (reference sequence). The V and J ends lost 4 bases and 0 bases respectively, with 6 bases between them.

This sequence joins TRBV7-8 and TRBJ2-2, with TRBD1 identical over 9 bases. The CDR3 length is 16 residues. The trim removed 4 bases at V and 3 bases at J, leaving 6 bases unmatched. Germline V gene lookup returns CDR1 SGHVS and CDR2 FQNEAQ. The CDR3 spells CASSSWTGADTGELFF. The CDR3 DNA reads TGTGCCAGCAGCTCATGGACAGGGGCGGACACCGGGGAGCTGTTTTTT. Full variable domain (rest looked up from reference TRBV7-8 and TRBJ2-2): GAGVSQSPRYKVAKRGQDVALRCDPISGHVSLFWYQQALGQGPEFLTYFQNEAQLDKSGLPSDRFFAERPEGSVSTLKIQRTQQEDSAVYLCASSSWTGADTGELFFGEGSRLTVL.

This sequence joins TRBV27 and TRBJ2-1; 7 bases match TRBD2. The CDR3 length is 12 residues. V shed 4 bases and J 9 bases; nucleotides not matched to a gene: 3. CDR1 MNHEY and CDR2 SMNVEV come from the germline V gene (reference sequence). The CDR3: CASSSGGVEQFF. As DNA, the CDR3 is TGTGCCAGCAGTTCGGGGGGTGTTGAGCAGTTCTTC.

This chain uses TRBV4-2 with TRBJ2-4; D is unresolved. Germline CDR1 and CDR2: LGHNA and YNFKEQ. The CDR3 is 15 amino acids. Between the trimmed V and J ends, which lost 1 base and 8 bases, there was a span of 15 bases. The CDR3 nucleotides read TGTGCCAGCAGCCAAGCGGCAGACATCTCCGACATTCAGTACTTC. It translates to CASSQAADISDIQYF.

The V call is TRBV29-1, the J call TRBJ2-3; maybe TRBD2 (5 bases). Germline V lookup: CDR1 SQVTM, CDR2 ANQGSEA. This CDR3 has 12 residues. Between the trimmed V and J ends, which lost 2 bases and 11 bases, there was a span of 14 bases. CDR3 coding DNA: TGCAGCGTTGAACGGGTCCCGGAGGTGCAGTATTTT. This encodes CSVERVPEVQYF.

This clone was seen only once. The chain is built from TRBV28 and TRBJ1-5; 8 bases map to TRBD1. The junction had 9 bases not matched to a gene; V was cut back by 3 bases and J by 5 bases. There are 16 residues in the CDR3. The V gene's germline CDR1 is MDHEN and CDR2 SYDVKM. CDR3 in amino acids: CASSFSPKTGDQPQHF. The DNA of the CDR3 is TGTGCCAGCAGTTTCTCCCCCAAGACAGGGGATCAGCCCCAGCATTTT.

The chain couples TRBV5-6 to TRBJ2-7; 7 bases align to TRBD1. The CDR3 totals 15 residues. The V gene's germline CDR1 is SGHDT and CDR2 YYEEEE. V trimming: 0 bases; J trimming: 0 bases; junction bases outside the gene matches: 3. The CDR3 sequence: CASSLADRSSYEQYF. CDR3 nucleotide sequence: TGTGCCAGCAGCTTGGCGGACAGGAGCTCCTACGAGCAGTACTTC.

The V call is TRBV28, the J call TRBJ2-7; 8 bases align to TRBD1. V was clipped by 7 bases and J by 2 bases; unmatched bases: 7. The CDR3 contains 14 residues. The germline gives CDR1 MDHEN, CDR2 SYDVKM. DNA of the CDR3: TGTGCCAGCACCCGTCCGGGACAGGCCTACGAGCAGTACTTC. Protein sequence: CASTRPGQAYEQYF.

The chain uses TRBV5-1 and TRBJ1-1, with a tentative D call TRBD1 (6 bases). Germline CDR1 reads SGHRS; CDR2 reads YFSETQ. The V end was cut by 4 bases, the J end by 0 bases, with 16 bases between. The CDR3 spans 16 residues. The CDR3 region is CASSDRTDLMNTEAFF. Here the CDR3 DNA reads TGCGCCAGCAGCGACAGGACCGACCTCATGAACACTGAAGCTTTCTTT.

V usage is TRBV5-1 and J usage is TRBJ2-2; a possible D gene is TRBD2 (6 bases). The CDR3 length is 15 residues. Germline CDR1 reads SGHRS; CDR2 reads YFSETQ. V was clipped by 3 bases and J by 4 bases, with 13 bases between them. Written as DNA, the CDR3 is TGCGCCAGCAGCTATGGGACTTTGAGCACCGGGGAGCTGTTTTTT. This codes for CASSYGTLSTGELFF.

The chain uses TRBV7-9 and TRBJ2-7, with D unresolved. CDR3 size: 14 residues. The germline V gene encodes CDR1 SEHNR and CDR2 FQNEAQ (reference sequence). V lost 3 bases and J lost 0, with 9 bases in between. The chain's CDR3 is CASSFVYSSYEQYF. The CDR3 coding sequence is TGTGCCAGCAGCTTCGTATACAGCTCCTACGAGCAGTACTTC.

The gene calls are TRBV7-9 and TRBJ2-3; D is perhaps TRBD1 (5 bases). Germline V gene sequence: CDR1 SEHNR, CDR2 FQNEAQ (reference sequence). The V and J ends lost 7 bases and 0 bases respectively, with 11 bases between them. The CDR3 contains 14 residues. The DNA of the CDR3 is TGTGCCAGCAACGGGCAGGGTAGCACAGATACGCAGTATTTT. Translation gives CASNGQGSTDTQYF. The full variable domain, in which reference TRBV7-9 and TRBJ2-3 provide the parts outside the CDR3, is DTGVSQNPRHKITKRGQNVTFRCDPISEHNRLYWYRQTLGQGPEFLTYFQNEAQLEKSRLLSDRFSAERPKGSFSTLEIQRTEQGDSAMYLCASNGQGSTDTQYFGPGTRLTVL.

The chain joins TRBV5-5 to TRBJ1-5; 7 nucleotides match TRBD1. Trimming at V came to 3 bases and at J to 2 bases, leaving 8 bases not matched to a gene. This CDR3 contains 16 residues. Germline CDR1 and CDR2: SGHKS and YYEKEE (reference sequence). Here the CDR3 reads CASSWRITGGNQPQHF. In nucleotides, the CDR3 is TGTGCCAGCAGCTGGAGGATTACAGGGGGCAATCAGCCCCAGCATTTT.